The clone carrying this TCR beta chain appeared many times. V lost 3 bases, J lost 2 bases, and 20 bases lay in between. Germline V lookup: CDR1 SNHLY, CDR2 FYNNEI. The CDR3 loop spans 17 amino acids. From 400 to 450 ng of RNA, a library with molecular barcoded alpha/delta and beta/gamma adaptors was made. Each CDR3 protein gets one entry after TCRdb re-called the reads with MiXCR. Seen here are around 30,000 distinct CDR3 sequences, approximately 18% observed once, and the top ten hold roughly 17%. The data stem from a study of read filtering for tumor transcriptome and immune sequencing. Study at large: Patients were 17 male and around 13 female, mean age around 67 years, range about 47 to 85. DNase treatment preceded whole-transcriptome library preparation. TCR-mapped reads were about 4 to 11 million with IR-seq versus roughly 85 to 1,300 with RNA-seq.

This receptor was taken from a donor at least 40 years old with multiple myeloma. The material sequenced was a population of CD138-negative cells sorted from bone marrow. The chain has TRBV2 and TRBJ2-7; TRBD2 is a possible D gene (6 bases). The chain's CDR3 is CASSDPTPRTTTYEQYF. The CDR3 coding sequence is TGTGCCAGCAGTGATCCCACCCCCCGGACTACCACCTACGAGCAGTACTTC.